In this sample, the clone carrying this TCR beta chain turned up a few times. Its matching antigen is unknown. This record belongs to a study of response to subunit inactivated influenza vaccine. Study findings and constraints: Authors suggested seasonal influenza vaccinations each recruit few new T cells.

In TCRdb, the RT-PCR reads were re-called with MiXCR into one record per CDR3 protein. The sample lists fewer than 800,000 distinct CDR3 sequences, approximately 14% occurring once. Deletions cut 5 bases from V and 1 base from J, with 6 bases between. This CDR3 is built from 13 residues. This chain joins TRBV12-3 or TRBV12-4 and TRBJ1-3; D gene unclear. The receptor was derived from a man aged 45-60 years who received an inactivated influenza vaccine. Material: PBMCs from blood, obtained less than 13 days after vaccination. The CDR3 DNA reads as TGTGCCAGCAGTGACAATTCTGGAAACACCATATATTTT. This translates into CASSDNSGNTIYF.